Following are 12 T cell receptor beta chains from one sample sequenced in a study of blood T cell repertoires in COVID-19. The method was immunoSEQ multiplex PCR; TCRdb's version includes in-frame clones alone and lacks a portion of them. The data contain just over 250,000 clones, roughly 86% of them singletons. The material sequenced was peripheral blood. The receptor source for this set is a man between 35 and 55 years old who had recovered from COVID-19.

The rearrangement links TRBV19 to TRBJ2-7; 7 bases are a match to TRBD1. Germline CDR1 and CDR2: LNHDA and SQIVND (reference sequence). V was pared by 7 bases and J by 3 bases, with 12 bases of the junction left unmatched. This CDR3 has 15 residues. DNA of the CDR3: TGTGCCAGTACTCCCAAGGAGGCAGGGGGCTACGAGCAGTACTTC. This encodes CASTPKEAGGYEQYF.

The rearrangement links TRBV6-2 or TRBV6-3 to TRBJ2-3; 9 nucleotides align to TRBD1. Germline assignment: CDR1 MNHEY and CDR2 SVGEGT. With 6 bases clipped from V and 2 bases from J, the junction kept 18 bases outside the gene matches. This CDR3 has 19 residues. This CDR3 is CASSPRTRRRDRVTDTQYF. CDR3 bases: TGTGCCAGCAGCCCGAGGACGCGACGAAGGGACAGGGTCACAGATACGCAGTATTTT.

This sequence joins TRBV19 and TRBJ2-7; D may be TRBD1 (6 bases). This CDR3 region has 15 residues. Trimming shortened V by 3 bases and J by 0 bases, and 12 bases separated the two germline ends. Germline assignment: CDR1 LNHDA and CDR2 SQIVND (reference sequence). The CDR3 coding sequence is TGTGCCAGTAGTATTACCGCAGGGGTCTCCTACGAGCAGTACTTC. This translates into CASSITAGVSYEQYF.

V is TRBV15 and J is TRBJ2-7; 7 bases fit TRBD2. The V segment lost 3 bases and the J segment 4 bases; nucleotides outside the gene matches: 9. Germline V CDR1 and CDR2: LNHNV, YYDKDF (reference sequence). This CDR3 contains 15 residues. The CDR3 sequence: CATSSEPSGGYEQYF. CDR3 coding DNA: TGTGCCACCAGCAGTGAGCCTAGCGGCGGATACGAGCAGTACTTC. The complete variable domain, with remaining parts taken from reference TRBV15 and TRBJ2-7, reads DAMVIQNPRYQVTQFGKPVTLSCSQTLNHNVMYWYQQKSSQAPKLLFHYYDKDFNNEADTPDNFQSRRPNTSFCFLDIRSPGLGDTAMYLCATSSEPSGGYEQYFGPGTRLTVT.

This clone was counted a single time. The chain recombines TRBV2 with TRBJ2-1; D might be TRBD2 (6 bases). The CDR3 extends over 16 amino acids. V was trimmed by 4 bases and J by 6 bases, leaving 19 bases between them. Germline V gene data show CDR1 as SNHLY and CDR2 as FYNNEI. The CDR3 DNA is TGTGCCAGCAGTGGGGAGCGTGGCGGGACGGGCAATGAGCAGTTCTTC. It specifies CASSGERGGTGNEQFF.

The genes are TRBV18 and TRBJ2-2; maybe TRBD1 (6 bases). CDR3 length: 13 amino acids. In germline, CDR1 is KGHSH, CDR2 LQKENI. V shed 3 bases and J shed 6 bases, with 8 bases lying between them. CDR3 nucleotide sequence: TGTGCCAGCTCACCCGACAGGTCCGGGGAGCTGTTTTTT. It translates to CASSPDRSGELFF. Variable domain in full (rest from reference TRBV18 and TRBJ2-2): NAGVMQNPRHLVRRRGQEARLRCSPMKGHSHVYWYRQLPEEGLKFMVYLQKENIIDESGMPKERFSAEFPKEGPSILRIQQVVRGDSAAYFCASSPDRSGELFFGEGSRLTVL.

This chain connects TRBV5-1 to TRBJ2-1; TRBD2 matches at 11 bases. The CDR3 totals 16 residues. V was pared by 4 bases and J by 6 bases, with 9 bases of the junction left unmatched. Germline V gene data show CDR1 as SGHRS and CDR2 as YFSETQ. DNA of the CDR3: TGCGCCAGCAGCAACATAGCGGGGGGGCCTATCAATGAGCAGTTCTTC. This codes for CASSNIAGGPINEQFF. The whole variable domain, filled in from reference TRBV5-1 and TRBJ2-1, reads KAGVTQTPRYLIKTRGQQVTLSCSPISGHRSVSWYQQTPGQGLQFLFEYFSETQRNKGNFPGRFSGRQFSNSRSEMNVSTLELGDSALYLCASSNIAGGPINEQFFGPGTRLTVL.

J is TRBJ1-3 and V is TRBV9, with D possibly matching TRBD1 (5 bases). V was trimmed by 0 bases and J by 0 bases, leaving 10 bases between them. The CDR3 length is 16 residues. Germline CDR1 and CDR2: SGDLS and YYNGEE. In DNA, the CDR3 is TGTGCCAGCAGCGTAGAGCAGGGCAGCTCTGGAAACACCATATATTTT. Its translation: CASSVEQGSSGNTIYF.

This clone showed up just a few times. This chain connects TRBV6-1 to TRBJ2-3; 11 bases map to TRBD1. Germline CDR1 MNHNS, CDR2 SASEGT. J gave up 4 bases and V 4 bases, and 7 bases lay outside the gene matches. The CDR3 runs 16 residues. CDR3 region: CASSGGDRGRPDTQYF. CDR3 nucleotide sequence: TGTGCCAGCAGTGGTGGGGACAGGGGGAGACCAGATACGCAGTATTTT.

The J gene is TRBJ1-5, the V gene TRBV5-5; 8 bases are shared with TRBD1. Germline V gene data show CDR1 as SGHKS and CDR2 as YYEKEE (reference sequence). V shed 4 bases and J 0 bases; nucleotides not matched to a gene: 6. The CDR3 is made up of 16 amino acids. The CDR3 spells CASSTRTGISNQPQHF. CDR3 nucleotide sequence: TGTGCCAGCAGCACACGGACAGGGATTAGCAATCAGCCCCAGCATTTT.

This clone has only one observation. This chain links TRBV5-1 with TRBJ2-2; D might be TRBD2 (5 bases). CDR1 and CDR2 from the germline V gene are SGHRS and YFSETQ. V lost 3 bases and J lost 3, with 9 bases in between. The CDR3 runs 14 residues. CDR3 residues: CASSYSADTGELFF. The CDR3, as DNA: TGCGCCAGCAGCTATAGCGCGGACACCGGGGAGCTGTTTTTT.

The CDR3 DNA reads TGTGCCAGCACTCCCCTCGCGGACAATGAGCAGTTCTTC. This sequence encodes CASTPLADNEQFF. V and J are TRBV13 and TRBJ2-1; D call uncertain. Trimming took off 7 bases at V and 5 bases at J, with 12 bases between the two ends. Per the germline V gene, CDR1 is PRHDT and CDR2 is FYEKMQ (reference sequence). This CDR3 comprises 13 residues.